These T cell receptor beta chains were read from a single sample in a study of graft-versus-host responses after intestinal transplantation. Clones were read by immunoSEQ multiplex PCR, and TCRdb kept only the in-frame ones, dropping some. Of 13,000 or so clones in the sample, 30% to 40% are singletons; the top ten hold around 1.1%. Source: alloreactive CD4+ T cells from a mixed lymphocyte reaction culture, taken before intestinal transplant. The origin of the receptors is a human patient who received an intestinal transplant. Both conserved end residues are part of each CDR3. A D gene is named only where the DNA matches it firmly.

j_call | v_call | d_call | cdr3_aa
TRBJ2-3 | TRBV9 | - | CASSDLKGGWDTQYF
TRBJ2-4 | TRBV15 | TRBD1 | CATSSGQGARYIQYF
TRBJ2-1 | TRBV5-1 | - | CASSLAATLDNEQFF
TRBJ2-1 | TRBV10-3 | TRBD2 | CAISSSGRDSYNEQFF
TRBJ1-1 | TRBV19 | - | CASSIGGGNTEAFF
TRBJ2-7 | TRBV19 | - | CASSIAYTYEQYF
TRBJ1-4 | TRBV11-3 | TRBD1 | CASSLDQTGGIGKTVF
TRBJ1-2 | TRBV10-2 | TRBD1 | CASSPDRPYYGYTF
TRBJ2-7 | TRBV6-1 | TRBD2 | CASRRTSGGDPEQYF
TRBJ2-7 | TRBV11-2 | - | CASSLLALYEQYF
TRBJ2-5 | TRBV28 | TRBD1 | CASSWTGWETQYF
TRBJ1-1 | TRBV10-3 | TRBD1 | CAIQGVGTEAFF
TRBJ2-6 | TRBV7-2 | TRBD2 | CASSSSGGAFGANVLTF
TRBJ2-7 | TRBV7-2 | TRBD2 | CASSLASGGSEQYF